One sample yielded the 2 T cell receptor beta chains listed below, sequenced in a study of CD8+CD57+ T cells in acquired aplastic anemia. Profiling that covered TCR beta VDJ and CDR3 relied on genomic DNA as its template. TCRdb used MiXCR to reprocess the reads, holding one entry per CDR3 protein. The top ten hold 2.5% to 3.5% of the sample, which has about 180,000 distinct CDR3 sequences, roughly half seen once. Sequencing input: sorted CD4+, CD8+, or CD8+CD57+ T cells (not recorded which) from PBMCs. The receptors were gathered from a human donor in good health.

In its sample, this clonotype was seen many times. J is TRBJ1-2 and V is TRBV7-2; 8 nucleotides agree with TRBD1. V lost 5 bases to trimming and J lost 7 bases; unmatched junction nucleotides: 12. The CDR3 runs to 15 residues. Germline CDR1 is SGHTA and CDR2 is FQGNSA. The CDR3 here is CASSTQTGDAAGYTF. CDR3 sequence (DNA): TGTGCCAGCAGCACGCAGACAGGGGACGCAGCTGGCTACACCTTC.

This clonotype has a single count. This chain links TRBV10-2 with TRBJ2-7; the match to TRBD2 covers 12 bases. Germline trimming cut 6 bases from V and 2 bases from J; bases unmatched to any gene: 5. The CDR3 is 15 amino acids. CDR1 and CDR2 (germline): WSHSY, SAAADI. The CDR3 DNA is TGCGCCAGCAGCTCTCTAGCGGGGGGGACCTACGAGCAGTACTTC. It encodes CASSSLAGGTYEQYF.